The 23 T cell receptor beta chains below were found in one sample sequenced in a study of OX40 agonist ivuxolimab in advanced cancers. Profiled with immunoSEQ multiplex PCR; TCRdb holds only in-frame clones, not every one. The sample holds 57,000 or so clones, around nine tenths seen once. Here the sequenced sample was CD4+ or CD8+ T cells sorted from blood, taken in a trial of the OX40 agonist ivuxolimab. These receptors all come from an adult with an advanced solid tumor such as melanoma, head and neck, liver or kidney cancer.

The V and J genes are TRBV6-5 and TRBJ1-2; 8 nucleotides align to TRBD1. Germline trimming cut 2 bases from V and 8 bases from J; bases unmatched to any gene: 7. Looked up from germline, CDR1 is MNHEY and CDR2 is SVGAGI. The CDR3 extends over 14 amino acids. The CDR3 loop reads CASSYEAGGKGYTF. The CDR3 DNA reads TGTGCCAGCAGTTACGAGGCAGGGGGCAAGGGCTACACCTTC.

This rearrangement joins TRBV5-6 to TRBJ2-2; 9 bases agree with TRBD2. The CDR3 contains 15 residues. Germline assignment: CDR1 SGHDT and CDR2 YYEEEE. Germline trimming cut 4 bases from V and 5 bases from J; bases unmatched to any gene: 6. This CDR3 is CASSGAGGGTGELFF. The DNA of the CDR3 is TGTGCCAGCAGCGGAGCGGGAGGCGGGACCGGGGAGCTGTTTTTT.

This rearrangement joins TRBV9 to TRBJ1-1; D perhaps matches TRBD1 (5 bases). Trimming stripped 3 bases from V and 2 bases from J, with 20 bases between. The CDR3 sequence is 17 residues long. Germline CDR1 SGDLS, CDR2 YYNGEE. CDR3 region: CASSALGGITGNTEAFF. The CDR3 DNA reads TGTGCCAGCAGCGCCCTGGGGGGGATCACCGGAAACACTGAAGCTTTCTTT.

A word on this clone: The same CDR3 also results from other DNA sequences found in this sample. J is TRBJ2-1 and V is TRBV9; D is uncertain. Per the germline V gene, CDR1 is SGDLS and CDR2 is YYNGEE. This CDR3 contains 13 residues. V gave up 2 bases and J gave up 4 bases, with 7 bases separating them. DNA for the CDR3: TGTGCCAGCAGCGTCGATGAGTACAATGAGCAGTTCTTC. Its protein product is CASSVDEYNEQFF.

The rearrangement links TRBV5-5 to TRBJ1-5; D gene ambiguous. CDR1 is SGHKS, CDR2 YYEKEE, per germline (reference sequence). The CDR3 runs to 12 residues. The V gene lost 4 bases and the J gene lost 5 bases, with 7 bases spanning the gap. CDR3 in DNA: TGTGCCAGCAGCCCCGGGTATCAGCCCCAGCATTTT. Encoded protein: CASSPGYQPQHF.

The rearrangement uses TRBV13 and TRBJ1-1; the D is unclear. Germline CDR1 reads PRHDT; CDR2 reads FYEKMQ (reference sequence). The CDR3 runs 14 residues. Between the trimmed V and J ends, which lost 3 bases and 1 base, there was a span of 9 bases. CDR3 region: CASSFSDQNTEAFF. The CDR3 DNA reads TGTGCCAGCAGCTTTTCGGACCAGAACACTGAAGCTTTCTTT.

The V call is TRBV4-3, the J call TRBJ2-2, with D maybe TRBD1 (5 bases). Germline values: CDR1 LGHNA, CDR2 YSLEER. The V end lost 0 bases, the J end lost 1 base, and 15 bases lay between the germline ends. The CDR3 is 18 amino acids. CDR3 region: CASSQDGVGAENTGELFF. As DNA, the CDR3 is TGCGCCAGCAGCCAAGATGGGGTTGGGGCTGAGAACACCGGGGAGCTGTTTTTT.

This chain links TRBV5-6 with TRBJ2-1; tentative D call: TRBD1 (5 bases). Germline CDR1 reads SGHDT; CDR2 reads YYEEEE. V lost 3 bases and J lost 8, with 12 bases in between. The CDR3 has 13 amino acids. The CDR3 spells CASSSVGRYEQFF. Here the CDR3 DNA reads TGTGCCAGCAGCTCCGTGGGGCGGTATGAGCAGTTCTTC.

The CDR3 coding sequence is TGTGCCAGCAGCTTCCAGGCGCAAGAGACCCAGTACTTC. This gives the protein CASSFQAQETQYF. The chain recombines TRBV7-9 with TRBJ2-5; no reliable D call. Per germline, CDR1 SEHNR and CDR2 FQNEAQ (reference sequence). The CDR3 covers 13 residues. Deletions cut 3 bases from V and 2 bases from J, with 7 bases between.

This clone came up once. The chain recombines TRBV19 with TRBJ1-4; D not certain. Germline-derived CDR1 and CDR2 are LNHDA and SQIVND (reference sequence). Trimming stripped 5 bases from V and 3 bases from J, with 13 bases between. The CDR3 is 15 residues long. The CDR3 DNA sequence: TGTGCCAGTAGTCCGGCGGACGCCTCTAATGAAAAACTGTTTTTT. The encoded protein is CASSPADASNEKLFF.

The rearrangement uses TRBV2 and TRBJ2-1, with D perhaps matching TRBD1 (5 bases). Germline V gives CDR1 SNHLY, CDR2 FYNNEI. The length of the CDR3 is 13 residues. Trimming shortened V by 8 bases and J by 4 bases, and 12 bases separated the two germline ends. The CDR3: CASLSAGYNEQFF. As DNA, the CDR3 is TGTGCCAGCTTAAGCGCAGGGTACAATGAGCAGTTCTTC.

The chain has TRBV27 and TRBJ2-1, with 7 positions matching TRBD2. Germline CDR1 reads MNHEY; CDR2 reads SMNVEV (reference sequence). There are 14 residues in the CDR3. The V and J ends lost 2 bases and 7 bases, in that order; junction bases with no gene match: 5. The CDR3 DNA reads as TGTGCCAGCAGTTTAGGGGCGGGAGTAAATGAGCAGTTCTTC. Translating gives CASSLGAGVNEQFF.

This clone has a handful of counts. V gene TRBV4-2 combines with J gene TRBJ2-3, with TRBD2 matching over 8 bases. Germline V lookup: CDR1 LGHNA, CDR2 YNFKEQ. Trimming took 6 bases from V and 11 from J; bases not matched to a gene: 7. The CDR3 extends over 12 amino acids. The CDR3 sequence: CASRADGTRQYF. As DNA, the CDR3 is TGTGCCAGCAGAGCAGATGGGACTAGGCAGTATTTT.

This clone was picked up a small number of times. The V call is TRBV7-9, the J call TRBJ2-7; D gene unclear. V dropped 6 bases and J dropped 1 base, with 10 bases sitting between them. The CDR3 spans 13 residues. In germline, CDR1 is SEHNR, CDR2 FQNEAQ (reference sequence). DNA of the CDR3: TGTGCCAGCAGTTTCCCAGGTTCCTACGAGCAGTACTTC. This sequence encodes CASSFPGSYEQYF.

V usage is TRBV7-9 and J usage is TRBJ2-1, with 11 bases aligning to TRBD2. V lost 3 bases to trimming and J lost 0 bases; unmatched junction nucleotides: 4. The CDR3 extends over 17 amino acids. Germline values: CDR1 SEHNR, CDR2 FQNEAQ (reference sequence). For the CDR3, the DNA is TGTGCCAGCAGCTTGACTAGCGGGATGAGCTCCTACAATGAGCAGTTCTTC. As protein: CASSLTSGMSSYNEQFF.

This clone occurred a few times. The rearrangement links TRBV19 to TRBJ1-5, with 8 bases lining up with TRBD1. CDR1 LNHDA and CDR2 SQIVND come from the germline V gene (reference sequence). V lost 3 bases and J lost 7; bases outside the gene matches: 8. The CDR3 runs to 15 residues. In DNA, the CDR3 is TGTGCCAGTAGTATTGGGTCAGGGGGCGGCCAGCCCCAGCATTTT. It encodes CASSIGSGGGQPQHF.

Worth noting for this clone: Other DNA sequences within the sample encode an identical CDR3. V and J are TRBV28 and TRBJ2-6; D is unclear. The CDR3 spans 17 residues. Germline V gene sequence: CDR1 MDHEN, CDR2 SYDVKM. The V end lost 5 bases, the J end lost 0 bases, and 14 bases lay between the germline ends. The CDR3 DNA sequence: TGTGCCAGCAGTCTCCGGACGGAGAGCTCTGGGGCCAACGTCCTGACTTTC. Its translation is CASSLRTESSGANVLTF.

This clone was found once. V usage is TRBV27 and J usage is TRBJ1-1; 7 nucleotides line up with TRBD1. Germline V lookup: CDR1 MNHEY, CDR2 SMNVEV (reference sequence). The CDR3 covers 11 residues. J gave up 10 bases and V 5 bases, and 4 bases lay outside the gene matches. The CDR3 loop is CASSTGVRAFF. The CDR3 nucleotides read TGTGCCAGCAGTACAGGGGTACGAGCTTTCTTT.

About this clone itself: Possible read error: a much larger clone is one base away. The V and J genes are TRBV27 and TRBJ1-2; D gene ambiguous. Germline V CDR1 and CDR2: MNHEY, SMNVEV (reference sequence). This CDR3 has 12 residues. As DNA, the CDR3 is TGTGCCAGCGCGCCAGGAAACTATGACTACACCTTC. This gives the protein CASAPGNYDYTF.

CDR3 coding DNA: TGTGCCACCAGCAGCTTCTACCCCCGGAATGAGCAGTTCTTC. The encoded protein is CATSSFYPRNEQFF. The gene calls are TRBV15 and TRBJ2-1; the D is unclear. The CDR3 has 14 amino acids. In germline, CDR1 is LNHNV, CDR2 YYDKDF (reference sequence). Trimming left V 3 bases short and J 7 bases short, with 13 bases between.

This rearrangement joins TRBV19 to TRBJ2-2; no clear D gene. V was trimmed by 6 bases and J by 8 bases, leaving 7 bases between them. The germline CDR1 and CDR2 sequences are LNHDA and SQIVND (reference sequence). CDR3 length: 11 amino acids. The CDR3 DNA sequence: TGTGCCAGTAGGTGGGGAGGGGAGCTGTTTTTT. The encoded protein is CASRWGGELFF.

The chain has TRBV7-9 and TRBJ2-5; 8 bases are shared with TRBD1. Germline V lookup: CDR1 SEHNR, CDR2 FQNEAQ (reference sequence). The CDR3 totals 15 residues. Germline trimming cut 2 bases from V and 5 bases from J; bases unmatched to any gene: 7. CDR3 sequence reads: CASSLRTGTGETQYF. The CDR3, as DNA: TGTGCCAGCAGCTTACGGACAGGGACAGGCGAGACCCAGTACTTC. Variable domain in full (rest from reference TRBV7-9 and TRBJ2-5): DTGVSQNPRHKITKRGQNVTFRCDPISEHNRLYWYRQTLGQGPEFLTYFQNEAQLEKSRLLSDRFSAERPKGSFSTLEIQRTEQGDSAMYLCASSLRTGTGETQYFGPGTRLLVL.

The chain is built from TRBV7-9 and TRBJ1-1; D uncertain. The CDR3 covers 11 residues. Trimming cost V 0 bases and J 7 bases, with 3 bases left between them. CDR1 is SEHNR, CDR2 FQNEAQ, per germline (reference sequence). CDR3 amino acids: CASSLAGEAFF. Here the CDR3 DNA reads TGTGCCAGCAGCTTAGCCGGTGAAGCTTTCTTT.